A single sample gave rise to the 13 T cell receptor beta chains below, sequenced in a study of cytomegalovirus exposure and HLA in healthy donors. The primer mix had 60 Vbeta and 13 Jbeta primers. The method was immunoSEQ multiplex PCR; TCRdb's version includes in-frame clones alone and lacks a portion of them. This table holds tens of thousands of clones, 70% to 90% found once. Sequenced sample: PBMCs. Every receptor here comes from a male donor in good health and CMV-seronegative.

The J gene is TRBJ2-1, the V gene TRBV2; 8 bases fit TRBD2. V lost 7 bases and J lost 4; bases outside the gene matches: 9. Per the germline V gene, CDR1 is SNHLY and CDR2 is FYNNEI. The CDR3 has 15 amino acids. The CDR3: CASTDLAGPYNEQFF. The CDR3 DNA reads TGTGCCAGCACCGACTTAGCGGGGCCTTACAATGAGCAGTTCTTC.

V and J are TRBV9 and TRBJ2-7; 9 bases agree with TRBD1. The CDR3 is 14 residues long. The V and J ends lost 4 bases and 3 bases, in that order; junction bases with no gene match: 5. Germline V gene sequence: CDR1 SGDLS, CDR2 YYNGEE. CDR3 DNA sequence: TGTGCCAGCAGCACGGGACAGGGTGGCTACGAGCAGTACTTC. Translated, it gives CASSTGQGGYEQYF.

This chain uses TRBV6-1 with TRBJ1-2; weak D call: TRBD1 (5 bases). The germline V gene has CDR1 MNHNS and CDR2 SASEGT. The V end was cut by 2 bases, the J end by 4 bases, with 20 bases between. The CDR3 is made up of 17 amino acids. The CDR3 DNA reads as TGTGCCAGCAGTGAATATCTAGGCGCGGGGGGGAGCTATGGCTACACCTTC. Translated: CASSEYLGAGGSYGYTF.

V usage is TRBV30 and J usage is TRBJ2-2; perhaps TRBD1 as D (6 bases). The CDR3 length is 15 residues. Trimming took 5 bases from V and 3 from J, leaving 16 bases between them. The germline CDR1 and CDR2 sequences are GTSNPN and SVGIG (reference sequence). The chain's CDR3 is CAWLGGHSYTGELFF. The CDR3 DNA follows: TGTGCCTGGCTAGGGGGACACAGTTACACCGGGGAGCTGTTTTTT.

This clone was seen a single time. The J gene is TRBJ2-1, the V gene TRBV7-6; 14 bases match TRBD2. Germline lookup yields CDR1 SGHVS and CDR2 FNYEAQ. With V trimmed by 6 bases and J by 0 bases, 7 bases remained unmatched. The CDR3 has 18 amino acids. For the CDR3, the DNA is TGTGCCAGCAGACCGGGACTAGCGGGGGCCTTCTCCTACAATGAGCAGTTCTTC. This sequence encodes CASRPGLAGAFSYNEQFF.

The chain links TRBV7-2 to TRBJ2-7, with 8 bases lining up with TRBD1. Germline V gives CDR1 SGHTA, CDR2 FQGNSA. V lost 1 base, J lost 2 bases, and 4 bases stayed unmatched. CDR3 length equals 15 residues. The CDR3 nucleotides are TGTGCCAGCAGCTTAGAAGGGACAGGAGCCTACGAGCAGTACTTC. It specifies CASSLEGTGAYEQYF.

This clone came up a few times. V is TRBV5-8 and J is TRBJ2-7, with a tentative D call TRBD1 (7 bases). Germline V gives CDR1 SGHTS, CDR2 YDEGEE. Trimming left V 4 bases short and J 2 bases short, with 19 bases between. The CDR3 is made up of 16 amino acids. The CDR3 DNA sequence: TGTGCCAGCAGCCCTTCGCCAGGGGGGCCAACCTACGAGCAGTACTTC. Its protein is CASSPSPGGPTYEQYF.

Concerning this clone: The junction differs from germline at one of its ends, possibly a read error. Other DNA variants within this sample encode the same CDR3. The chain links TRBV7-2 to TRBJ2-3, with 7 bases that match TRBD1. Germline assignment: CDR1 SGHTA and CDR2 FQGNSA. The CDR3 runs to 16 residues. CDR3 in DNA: TGCGCCAGCAGGTACCCAGGGGGACAGAGCACAGATACGCAGTATTTT. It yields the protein CASRYPGGQSTDTQYF.

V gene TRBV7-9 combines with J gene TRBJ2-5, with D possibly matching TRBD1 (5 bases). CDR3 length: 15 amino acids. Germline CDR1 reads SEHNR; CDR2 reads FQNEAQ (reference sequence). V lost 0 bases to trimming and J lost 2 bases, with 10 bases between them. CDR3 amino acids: CASSLAGPGQETQYF. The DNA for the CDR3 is TGTGCCAGCAGCTTAGCGGGGCCAGGGCAAGAGACCCAGTACTTC.

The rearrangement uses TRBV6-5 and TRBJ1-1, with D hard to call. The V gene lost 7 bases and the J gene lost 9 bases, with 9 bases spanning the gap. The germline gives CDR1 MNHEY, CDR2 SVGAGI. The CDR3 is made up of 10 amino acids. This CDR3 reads CASTPSKAFF. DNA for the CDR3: TGTGCCAGCACCCCAAGCAAAGCTTTCTTT.

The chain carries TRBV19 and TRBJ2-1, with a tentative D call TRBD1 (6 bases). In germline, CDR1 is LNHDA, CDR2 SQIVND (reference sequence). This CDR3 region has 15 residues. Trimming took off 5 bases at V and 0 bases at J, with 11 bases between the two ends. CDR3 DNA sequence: TGTGCCAGTAGTTATAGGGGGAGCTCCTACAATGAGCAGTTCTTC. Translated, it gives CASSYRGSSYNEQFF.

The CDR3 here is CASSLGQVHEQYF. Written as DNA, the CDR3 is TGTGCCAGCAGCTTAGGACAGGTCCACGAGCAGTACTTC. The chain employs TRBV9 and TRBJ2-7, with TRBD1 matching 7 bases. CDR1 is SGDLS, CDR2 YYNGEE, per germline. The CDR3 covers 13 residues. The V and J ends lost 4 bases and 5 bases, in that order; junction bases with no gene match: 6.

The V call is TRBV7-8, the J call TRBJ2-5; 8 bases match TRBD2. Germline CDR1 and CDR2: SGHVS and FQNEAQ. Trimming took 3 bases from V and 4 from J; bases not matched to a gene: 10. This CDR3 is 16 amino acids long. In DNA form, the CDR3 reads TGTGCCAGCAGCTTTGGGAAACGGGGGGGCCGAGAGACCCAGTACTTC. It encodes CASSFGKRGGRETQYF.